Shown below are 28 T cell receptor beta chains from a single sample sequenced in a study of cytomegalovirus exposure and HLA in healthy donors. The study ran its PCR with 60 Vbeta and 13 Jbeta primers. Repertoires were generated with immunoSEQ multiplex PCR, while TCRdb's copy carries only in-frame clones and drops some. The sample carries roughly 190,000 clones, 75% to 90% recorded once. Sequenced: PBMCs. These receptors were collected from a man aged 40-49 years in good health and CMV-seropositive.

This chain joins TRBV7-2 and TRBJ2-7; the match to TRBD2 covers 8 bases. The J segment lost 2 bases and the V segment lost 1 base, leaving 4 bases of the junction unmatched. From germline, CDR1 is SGHTA and CDR2 FQGNSA. This CDR3 is 15 amino acids long. The CDR3 loop reads CASSLGNGGAYEQYF. As DNA, the CDR3 is TGTGCCAGCAGCTTAGGTAACGGGGGGGCCTACGAGCAGTACTTC.

The count of this clone is one. The CDR3, as DNA: TGTGCCAGTTGGTTAGCGGGGGGCTACAATGAGCAGTTCTTC. This encodes CASWLAGGYNEQFF. The V gene is TRBV27, the J gene TRBJ2-1; 10 bases map to TRBD2. Germline V gene sequence: CDR1 MNHEY, CDR2 SMNVEV (reference sequence). The CDR3 sequence is 14 residues long. Germline trimming cut 9 bases from V and 3 bases from J; bases unmatched to any gene: 5.

The rearrangement links TRBV9 to TRBJ2-4; TRBD2 matches 7 bases. The CDR3 sequence is 14 residues long. The V and J ends lost 3 bases and 6 bases, in that order; junction bases with no gene match: 6. The V gene's germline CDR1 is SGDLS and CDR2 YYNGEE. Here the CDR3 reads CASSGSGGTNIQYF. The CDR3 bases are TGTGCCAGCAGCGGATCCGGGGGGACAAACATTCAGTACTTC.

V and J are TRBV2 and TRBJ1-1; 8 positions match TRBD1. Germline-derived CDR1 and CDR2 are SNHLY and FYNNEI. The CDR3 covers 18 residues. After removal of 4 bases from V and 4 bases from J, the junction contained 17 bases not matched to a gene. The CDR3 here is CASSGNRQGAKSSTEAFF. CDR3 nucleotides: TGTGCCAGCAGTGGTAATCGGCAGGGGGCTAAATCGAGCACTGAAGCTTTCTTT.

The sample holds one count of this clone. The rearrangement joins TRBV7-2 to TRBJ1-2, with 8 bases lining up with TRBD1. Per germline, CDR1 SGHTA and CDR2 FQGNSA. The CDR3 consists of 16 residues. The junction had 12 bases not matched to a gene; V was cut back by 4 bases and J by 5 bases. CDR3 bases: TGTGCCAGCAGCTCTTCTACAGGGGGGCGATCATATGGCTACACCTTC. Translating gives CASSSSTGGRSYGYTF.

The chain joins TRBV10-1 to TRBJ1-1; D may be TRBD1 (5 bases). The V and J ends lost 5 bases and 1 base respectively, with 8 bases between them. Looked up from germline, CDR1 is WNHNN and CDR2 is SYGVQD (reference sequence). The CDR3 is 13 amino acids. CDR3 nucleotide sequence: TGCGCCAGCAGTAGCACAGGGAACACTGAAGCTTTCTTT. Amino acid sequence: CASSSTGNTEAFF.

The chain couples TRBV18 to TRBJ1-5; D is ambiguous. V gave up 1 base and J gave up 1 base, with 8 bases separating them. This CDR3 contains 15 residues. The germline V gene encodes CDR1 KGHSH and CDR2 LQKENI. The CDR3 is CASSPQGVSNQPQHF. CDR3 sequence (DNA): TGTGCCAGCTCACCACAGGGAGTCAGCAATCAGCCCCAGCATTTT.

The rearrangement links TRBV9 to TRBJ2-2; 8 bases map to TRBD1. The V gene's germline CDR1 is SGDLS and CDR2 YYNGEE. Unmatched junction bases numbered 4, after V lost 0 bases and J lost 3 bases. This CDR3 has 16 residues. The chain's CDR3 is CASSVAQGAHTGELFF. In nucleotides, the CDR3 is TGTGCCAGCAGCGTAGCGCAGGGGGCCCACACCGGGGAGCTGTTTTTT.

The rearrangement uses TRBV5-4 and TRBJ2-5; 10 bases match TRBD2. The J segment lost 4 bases and the V segment lost 2 bases, leaving 11 bases of the junction unmatched. This CDR3 has 17 residues. Germline V lookup: CDR1 SGHNT, CDR2 YYREEE (reference sequence). The CDR3, as DNA: TGTGCCAGCAGCTTACCTAGCGGGGGTCTAGGGAGAGAGACCCAGTACTTC. Its protein is CASSLPSGGLGRETQYF. The complete variable domain, with remaining parts taken from reference TRBV5-4 and TRBJ2-5, reads ETGVTQSPTHLIKTRGQQVTLRCSSQSGHNTVSWYQQALGQGPQFIFQYYREEENGRGNFPPRFSGLQFPNYSSELNVNALELDDSALYLCASSLPSGGLGRETQYFGPGTRLLVL.

The CDR3 loop reads CASSPETGRGYGYTF. As DNA, the CDR3 is TGTGCCAGCAGCCCGGAGACAGGGAGAGGCTATGGCTACACCTTC. The chain couples TRBV5-4 to TRBJ1-2, with 7 bases identical to TRBD1. V dropped 4 bases and J dropped 4; count of bases not matched to a gene: 10. The CDR3 is 15 amino acids. From germline, CDR1 is SGHNT and CDR2 YYREEE (reference sequence).

The CDR3 spells CASSLLAGNNEQFF. The DNA for the CDR3 is TGTGCCAGCAGCCTCTTAGCGGGGAACAATGAGCAGTTCTTC. The chain links TRBV7-2 to TRBJ2-1, with 8 bases fitting TRBD2. V lost 5 bases, J lost 5 bases, and 5 bases stayed unmatched. Germline values: CDR1 SGHTA, CDR2 FQGNSA. This CDR3 region has 14 residues.

This clone was counted a single time. The V call is TRBV30, the J call TRBJ2-3; 7 nucleotides match TRBD1. Germline V CDR1 and CDR2: GTSNPN, SVGIG (reference sequence). The CDR3 covers 15 residues. With V trimmed by 4 bases and J by 2 bases, 9 bases remained unmatched. This CDR3 is CAWTIGDSLTDTQYF. The DNA for the CDR3 is TGTGCCTGGACGATAGGGGACAGCCTCACAGATACGCAGTATTTT.

This rearrangement joins TRBV7-8 to TRBJ2-3; TRBD2 aligns across 12 bases. The CDR3 has 20 amino acids. CDR1 is SGHVS, CDR2 FQNEAQ, per germline. V was pared by 0 bases and J by 5 bases, with 15 bases of the junction left unmatched. CDR3 residues: CASSLASRGVSSGGVDTQYF. Written as DNA, the CDR3 is TGTGCCAGCAGCTTAGCCTCCAGAGGGGTCTCTAGCGGGGGGGTAGATACGCAGTATTTT.

This chain connects TRBV7-2 to TRBJ2-3, with a tentative D call TRBD1 (7 bases). This CDR3 has 14 amino acids. Germline CDR1 and CDR2: SGHTA and FQGNSA. V lost 10 bases, J lost 3 bases, and 17 bases lay in between. The CDR3 reads CATRRGVGTDTQYF. The DNA for the CDR3 is TGTGCCACCCGCAGGGGGGTGGGGACAGATACGCAGTATTTT.

The chain employs TRBV27 and TRBJ1-1, with D possibly TRBD1 on 6 matching bases. The CDR3 spans 12 residues. Trimming took off 6 bases at V and 5 bases at J, with 10 bases between the two ends. Germline assignment: CDR1 MNHEY and CDR2 SMNVEV (reference sequence). As DNA, the CDR3 is TGTGCCAGCAGCTCAGGGGTGACTGAAGCTTTCTTT. Translating gives CASSSGVTEAFF.

The chain is built from TRBV6-7 and TRBJ1-2, with 9 bases lining up with TRBD1. TRBV6-7 is an open reading frame, and its role is uncertain. The CDR3 runs 15 residues. With 4 bases clipped from V and 5 bases from J, the junction kept 8 bases outside the gene matches. The CDR3 is CASSFPRDRAYGYTF. Written as DNA, the CDR3 is TGTGCCAGCAGTTTTCCCCGGGACAGGGCTTATGGCTACACCTTC.

The chain employs TRBV11-2 and TRBJ2-1; 7 nucleotides line up with TRBD1. This CDR3 is 15 amino acids long. The V gene's germline CDR1 is SGHAT and CDR2 FQNNGV. V lost 2 bases and J lost 6; bases outside the gene matches: 7. CDR3 residues: CASSLMRTGSNEQFF. The CDR3 DNA reads as TGTGCCAGCAGCTTAATGAGGACAGGCAGCAATGAGCAGTTCTTC.

This clone came up a few times. The rearrangement links TRBV4-3 to TRBJ2-3, with TRBD2 matching over 13 bases. This CDR3 region has 15 residues. The V segment lost 3 bases and the J segment 3 bases; nucleotides outside the gene matches: 0. Germline values: CDR1 LGHNA, CDR2 YSLEER. The CDR3 reads CASSQTSGRTDTQYF. CDR3 nucleotide sequence: TGCGCCAGCAGCCAGACTAGCGGGAGGACAGATACGCAGTATTTT.

This chain connects TRBV6-5 to TRBJ1-2; possible D gene TRBD1, 5 bases. The CDR3 length is 15 residues. CDR1 is MNHEY and CDR2 is SVGAGI in the germline V gene. With 0 bases removed from V and 7 bases from J, the gap between germline ends came to 15 bases. The CDR3 here is CASSYSNYRRGGYTF. CDR3 DNA: TGTGCCAGCAGTTACTCGAATTATCGGAGGGGTGGCTACACCTTC.

Concerning this clone itself: The sample contains more than one DNA sequence encoding this CDR3. The CDR3 loop reads CASRPTGGYEKLFF. CDR3 DNA sequence: TGTGCCAGCAGGCCGACAGGGGGTTATGAAAAACTGTTTTTT. The chain employs TRBV27 and TRBJ1-4; 9 nucleotides match TRBD1. Germline V lookup: CDR1 MNHEY, CDR2 SMNVEV (reference sequence). V lost 6 bases to trimming and J lost 6 bases; unmatched junction nucleotides: 5. The CDR3 totals 14 residues. Full variable domain (missing parts from reference TRBV27 and TRBJ1-4): EAQVTQNPRYLITVTGKKLTVTCSQNMNHEYMSWYRQDPGLGLRQIYYSMNVEVTDKGDVPEGYKVSRKEKRNFPLILESPSPNQTSLYFCASRPTGGYEKLFFGSGTQLSVL.

This sequence joins TRBV5-6 and TRBJ1-3; D perhaps matches TRBD1 (6 bases). The length of the CDR3 is 14 residues. Germline V lookup: CDR1 SGHDT, CDR2 YYEEEE. The V gene lost 1 base and the J gene lost 1 base, with 6 bases spanning the gap. CDR3 DNA: TGTGCCAGCAGCTTGCAGGGGTCTGGAAACACCATATATTTT. Amino acids: CASSLQGSGNTIYF.

The chain recombines TRBV6-1 with TRBJ1-1, with TRBD1 matching 8 bases. Germline CDR1 reads MNHNS; CDR2 reads SASEGT. J was trimmed by 6 bases and V by 6 bases; bases with no gene match: 9. The CDR3 totals 14 residues. For the CDR3, the DNA is TGTGCCAGCAGCCTGGACAGGGCTTTGCCTGAAGCTTTCTTT. Protein sequence: CASSLDRALPEAFF.

V gene TRBV25-1 combines with J gene TRBJ2-2; perhaps TRBD2 as D (5 bases). Between the trimmed V and J ends, which lost 6 bases and 6 bases, there was a span of 17 bases. CDR3 length equals 15 residues. Germline lookup yields CDR1 MGHDK and CDR2 SYGVNS. The CDR3 loop is CASRETGGLAGELFF. The DNA of the CDR3 is TGTGCCAGCAGGGAAACCGGAGGTCTGGCCGGGGAGCTGTTTTTT.

V is TRBV10-2 and J is TRBJ2-2; 13 bases align to TRBD2. The CDR3 is 17 amino acids. Germline V gene sequence: CDR1 WSHSY, CDR2 SAAADI. The trim removed 7 bases at V and 1 base at J, leaving 6 bases unmatched. For the CDR3, the DNA is TGCGCCAGCACCCGGACTAGCGGGGGCCTGAACACCGGGGAGCTGTTTTTT. This encodes CASTRTSGGLNTGELFF.

The chain links TRBV7-9 to TRBJ2-7, with D perhaps matching TRBD1 (6 bases). The V and J ends lost 5 bases and 5 bases respectively, with 13 bases between them. CDR1 and CDR2 from the germline V gene are SEHNR and FQNEAQ (reference sequence). This CDR3 has 13 amino acids. As DNA, the CDR3 is TGTGCCAGCAGCACGACAGGAGCCCACGAGCAGTACTTC. It is translated as CASSTTGAHEQYF.

This chain connects TRBV19 to TRBJ2-4; TRBD1 aligns across 10 bases. V lost 3 bases and J lost 0; bases outside the gene matches: 2. From germline, CDR1 is LNHDA and CDR2 SQIVND (reference sequence). There are 16 residues in the CDR3. This CDR3 is CASSMGQGLAKNIQYF. Here the CDR3 DNA reads TGTGCCAGTAGTATGGGACAGGGGCTAGCCAAAAACATTCAGTACTTC.

The rearrangement links TRBV13 to TRBJ2-5; 14 nucleotides agree with TRBD2. The assigned J gene may be wrong: the sequence end matches TRBJ2-7 better. The CDR3 has 17 residues. CDR1 is PRHDT, CDR2 FYEKMQ, per germline (reference sequence). The chain's CDR3 is CASRGPGLAGGPYEQYF. The DNA of the CDR3 is TGTGCCAGTCGGGGCCCAGGACTAGCGGGGGGTCCCTACGAGCAGTACTTC.

This chain connects TRBV6-1 to TRBJ1-1, with D uncertain. Germline CDR1 MNHNS, CDR2 SASEGT. The V end lost 4 bases, the J end lost 3 bases, and 12 bases lay between the germline ends. The CDR3 contains 14 residues. CDR3 sequence: CASSVSGLDTEAFF. CDR3 coding DNA: TGTGCCAGCAGTGTCTCGGGGTTGGACACTGAAGCTTTCTTT.